Presented here are 20 T cell receptor beta chains from one specimen sequenced in a study of CXCR3-negative and CXCR3-positive naive CD8 T cells. The authors made the TRB cDNA libraries by 5' RACE using UMI labels. Following a re-call of the 5' RACE reads, TCRdb has one entry per CDR3 protein and lacks DNA. This table lists 65,000 to 85,000 distinct CDR3 sequences. The sequencing sample was made of naive CXCR3- CD8+ T cells from blood. Sample subset: CD45RO-CCR7+CD27+CD95- naive CD8+ T cells lacking CXCR3 (TNR3-). The source is a human donor in good health. Some clones in this sample may be carry-over from other donors' samples.

This rearrangement joins TRBV20-1 to TRBJ1-1; TCRdb reports TRBD1, a call that lacks DNA to check it against. Germline V gene sequence: CDR1 DFQATT, CDR2 SNEGSKA (reference sequence). The CDR3 is made up of 12 amino acids. CDR3 loop: CSANRADSEAFF.

V gene TRBV28 combines with J gene TRBJ2-7. The germline V gene encodes CDR1 MDHEN and CDR2 SYDVKM. This CDR3 region has 12 residues. The CDR3 protein is CASSLGAYEQYF.

This chain joins TRBV29-1 and TRBJ1-1; the TCRdb call, TRBD1, lacks DNA for checking. CDR1 is SQVTM and CDR2 is ANQGSEA in the germline V gene. The CDR3 covers 15 residues. This CDR3 is CSVHVSGQTNTEAFF.

The chain couples TRBV4-3 to TRBJ2-1; TCRdb reports TRBD2, a call that lacks DNA to check it against. Germline CDR1 LGHNA, CDR2 YSLEER. The CDR3 totals 15 residues. The CDR3 loop reads CASSQDSSRYNEQFF.

The chain employs TRBV12-3 or TRBV12-4 and TRBJ2-6; TCRdb calls TRBD1, which cannot be checked without DNA. The CDR3 contains 16 residues. CDR3 protein: CASSSTLMRGANDLTF.

The chain employs TRBV7-9 and TRBJ2-7; TCRdb designates TRBD1, a call that cannot be tested without DNA. Germline values: CDR1 SEHNR, CDR2 FQNEAQ (reference sequence). The CDR3 has 14 residues. CDR3 region: CASSLVGWGDEQYF.

The chain combines TRBV27 with TRBJ2-3; TCRdb returns TRBD2, unconfirmable since there is no DNA. In germline, CDR1 is MNHEY, CDR2 SMNVEV (reference sequence). The CDR3 has 16 amino acids. The CDR3 reads CASSLILAGDTDTQYF.

The CDR3 reads CASSLSSGNQPQHF. This chain joins TRBV11-2 and TRBJ1-5. The CDR3 sequence is 14 residues long. Germline lookup yields CDR1 SGHAT and CDR2 FQNNGV.

V gene TRBV14 combines with J gene TRBJ2-7. The length of the CDR3 is 14 residues. Germline assignment: CDR1 SGHDN and CDR2 FVKESK. The CDR3 loop is CASSHADISYEQYF. The whole variable domain, filled in from reference TRBV14 and TRBJ2-7, reads EAGVTQFPSHSVIEKGQTVTLRCDPISGHDNLYWYRRVMGKEIKFLLHFVKESKQDESGMPNNRFLAERTGGTYSTLKVQPAELEDSGVYFCASSHADISYEQYFGPGTRLTVT.

This chain links TRBV7-9 with TRBJ1-4. CDR3 length: 14 amino acids. Germline-derived CDR1 and CDR2 are SEHNR and FQNEAQ (reference sequence). The CDR3 region is CASSLPDGSEKLFF. Drawing the rest from reference TRBV7-9 and TRBJ1-4, the complete variable domain is DTGVSQNPRHKITKRGQNVTFRCDPISEHNRLYWYRQTLGQGPEFLTYFQNEAQLEKSRLLSDRFSAERPKGSFSTLEIQRTEQGDSAMYLCASSLPDGSEKLFFGSGTQLSVL.

This chain uses TRBV7-9 with TRBJ2-7; as DNA is missing, the TRBD1 call by TCRdb cannot be tested. The CDR3 contains 15 residues. Germline V CDR1 and CDR2: SEHNR, FQNEAQ (reference sequence). The CDR3 sequence: CASSSPGQGFYEQYF.

The J gene is TRBJ1-2, the V gene TRBV14; without DNA, the TCRdb call of TRBD1 cannot be checked. Germline CDR1 and CDR2: SGHDN and FVKESK. The CDR3 covers 15 residues. Here the CDR3 reads CASSQGLRGGDGYTF. Full variable domain (outside the CDR3, taken from reference TRBV14 and TRBJ1-2): EAGVTQFPSHSVIEKGQTVTLRCDPISGHDNLYWYRRVMGKEIKFLLHFVKESKQDESGMPNNRFLAERTGGTYSTLKVQPAELEDSGVYFCASSQGLRGGDGYTFGSGTRLTVV.

The gene calls are TRBV6-2 or TRBV6-3 and TRBJ1-1. Germline values: CDR1 MNHEY, CDR2 SVGEGT. CDR3 length equals 12 residues. The CDR3 sequence: CASSEGNTEAFF.

The CDR3 spells CASSYFPGQEQFF. The rearrangement uses TRBV6-2 or TRBV6-3 and TRBJ2-1; TCRdb picks TRBD1, but there is no DNA to check that call. The CDR3 runs 13 residues. The germline CDR1 and CDR2 sequences are MNHEY and SVGEGT.

The chain is built from TRBV25-1 and TRBJ1-6. From germline, CDR1 is MGHDK and CDR2 SYGVNS. The CDR3 contains 14 residues. The CDR3: CASSSGGGGSPLHF.

The V and J genes are TRBV7-9 and TRBJ2-3; without DNA, the TCRdb call of TRBD1 cannot be checked. The CDR3 runs 15 residues. Germline V lookup: CDR1 SEHNR, CDR2 FQNEAQ (reference sequence). This CDR3 reads CASRRGSMGTDTQYF. The variable domain in full, with the rest retrieved from reference TRBV7-9 and TRBJ2-3, is DTGVSQNPRHKITKRGQNVTFRCDPISEHNRLYWYRQTLGQGPEFLTYFQNEAQLEKSRLLSDRFSAERPKGSFSTLEIQRTEQGDSAMYLCASRRGSMGTDTQYFGPGTRLTVL.

V and J are TRBV12-3 or TRBV12-4 and TRBJ2-1; without DNA, the TCRdb call of TRBD2 cannot be checked. This CDR3 has 15 residues. The CDR3 region is CATTRASGGYDEQFF.

The J gene is TRBJ2-7, the V gene TRBV9. CDR3 size: 14 residues. The germline V gene encodes CDR1 SGDLS and CDR2 YYNGEE. The CDR3 sequence is CASSVDRDSYEQYF.

The chain couples TRBV29-1 to TRBJ2-5. This CDR3 has 13 amino acids. Germline CDR1 and CDR2: SQVTM and ANQGSEA. CDR3 in amino acids: CSVEIGYEETQYF.

The chain links TRBV7-9 to TRBJ1-2. This CDR3 region has 13 residues. Germline assignment: CDR1 SEHNR and CDR2 FQNEAQ (reference sequence). CDR3 protein: CASSLARGYGYTF.